The sequence of this T cell receptor beta chain was determined in a study of T cells expressing NK-cell markers. Regarding the study as a whole: Dominant NKG2C+ clonotypes accounted for roughly 1.0-7.0% of CD8+ T cells in several donors.

On this clonotype itself: Its antigen remains unknown.

5'RACE template switching with UMIs generated TCR beta cDNA. With the 5' RACE reads reprocessed, TCRdb shows one record per CDR3 protein and no DNA. The sample features 200,000 to 300,000 distinct CDR3 sequences, with 3.5% to 5% in its top ten. The CDR3 has 15 amino acids. The genes are TRBV12-3 or TRBV12-4 and TRBJ2-1; TCRdb's assignment of TRBD1 cannot be checked, as there is no DNA. The sample taken for sequencing was blood T cells: a sorted CD56 or NKG2C T cell subset, CD4+ or CD8+ T cells, or bulk PBMC T cells (not recorded which). The source is a woman aged 18-69 years in good health. The chain's CDR3 is CASSFGTGNYNEQFF.